This T cell receptor beta chain comes out of a study of OX40 agonist ivuxolimab in advanced cancers. This CDR3 has 14 residues. The V and J ends lost 6 bases and 4 bases respectively, with 15 bases between them. Per germline, CDR1 SGHVS and CDR2 FNYEAQ. Method: immunoSEQ multiplex PCR; TCRdb's copy keeps in-frame clones and lacks some. The sample carries roughly 56,000 clones, around 84% recorded once. This sample comprised CD4+ or CD8+ T cells sorted from blood, obtained in a trial of the OX40 agonist ivuxolimab. This clonotype was sampled from an adult with an advanced solid tumor such as melanoma, head and neck, liver or kidney cancer. The chain carries TRBV7-6 and TRBJ1-1; D might be TRBD1 (6 bases). The CDR3: CASRGDTFATEAFF. In DNA, the CDR3 is TGTGCCAGCAGGGGGGACACCTTTGCCACTGAAGCTTTCTTT. The variable domain in full, with the rest retrieved from reference TRBV7-6 and TRBJ1-1, is GAGVSQSPRYKVTKRGQDVALRCDPISGHVSLYWYRQALGQGPEFLTYFNYEAQQDKSGLPNDRFSAERPEGSISTLTIQRTEQRDSAMYRCASRGDTFATEAFFGQGTRLTVV.